The rows below give T cell receptor beta chains drawn from one sample of a study of Ad26.COV2.S vaccination and SARS-CoV-2 variants. Some clones are missing from TCRdb's copy, which holds only in-frame ones; the method was immunoSEQ multiplex PCR. The sample lists about 400,000 clones, about 80% seen once, with more than 7% in the top ten. Sequenced material: peripheral blood, taken in a trial of Ad26.COV2.S vaccine versus placebo. These receptors were collected from a person aged 18-60 years who received the Ad26.COV2.S COVID-19 vaccine or a placebo. Each CDR3 is given with its conserved first and last residue. The D gene is left open where the match is weak. Only part of the rows carry a size: once, few, many, or a class if the clone is expanded.

>.|15|TRBV11-2|TRBD2|TRBJ2-1
TGTGCCAGCAGCTTCCTAGCGGGAGCCTACAATGAGCAGTTCTTC
CASSFLAGAYNEQFF
>once|14|TRBV27|.|TRBJ1-4
TGTGCCAGCAGACGGATAGGGACCGATGAAAAACTGTTTTTT
CASRRIGTDEKLFF
>.|14|TRBV6-5|.|TRBJ2-3
TGTGCCAGCAGTCTCCAGGGGCGCACAGATACGCAGTATTTT
CASSLQGRTDTQYF
>.|15|TRBV5-8|.|TRBJ2-1
TGTGCCAGCAGCTTGGTGGCAGGGATGTACAATGAGCAGTTCTTC
CASSLVAGMYNEQFF
>.|15|TRBV27|TRBD1|TRBJ1-2
TGTGCCAGCAGTTCTGCGGGGACAGGGAGAAAGGGCTACACCTTC
CASSSAGTGRKGYTF
>.|13|TRBV6-5|TRBD2|TRBJ2-5
TGTGCCAGCAGAACTAGCGGGAGAGAGACCCAGTACTTC
CASRTSGRETQYF
>.|16|TRBV19|.|TRBJ1-2
TGTGCCAGTAGTATAGATCTCGGGCGGAAATACTATGGCTACACCTTC
CASSIDLGRKYYGYTF
>.|18|TRBV19|TRBD1|TRBJ1-5
TGTGCCAGTAGTTTCCTGACAGGGGCGAGTTTTGGCAATCAGCCCCAGCATTTT
CASSFLTGASFGNQPQHF
>once|15|TRBV19|TRBD1|TRBJ2-5
TGTGCCAGTAGTAGGACAGGGGGCTGGTGGGAGACCCAGTACTTC
CASSRTGGWWETQYF
>.|16|TRBV7-9|.|TRBJ2-1
TGTGCCAGCAGCTTAGTCGGAGGCGAAGGGTTCGATGAGCAGTTCTTC
CASSLVGGEGFDEQFF
>.|14|TRBV7-2|TRBD2|TRBJ2-5
TGTGCCAGCAGTTTCGGACTAGCGTCGGAGACCCAGTACTTC
CASSFGLASETQYF
>.|12|TRBV2|.|TRBJ2-3
TGTGCCAGCAAAGTCCTTCGAGATACGCAGTATTTT
CASKVLRDTQYF
>.|12|TRBV28|.|TRBJ1-2
TGTGCCACAACCCAGGGGAGCTATGGCTACACCTTC
CATTQGSYGYTF
>.|14|TRBV18|.|TRBJ2-7
TGTGCCAGCTCACCACAGGGCGGACCCTACGAGCAGTACTTC
CASSPQGGPYEQYF
>few|12|TRBV7-9|.|TRBJ2-3
TGTGCCAGCAGCTGGGGCCCAGATACGCAGTATTTT
CASSWGPDTQYF
>.|16|TRBV11-3|TRBD1|TRBJ2-5
TGTGCCAGCAGCACCCCGACAGGGCAAGTGGGGGAGACCCAGTACTTC
CASSTPTGQVGETQYF
>.|13|TRBV6-2/TRBV6-3|.|TRBJ1-2
TGTGCCAGCAGTTACGGGACCTCATATGGCTACACCTTC
CASSYGTSYGYTF
>.|17|TRBV4-1|TRBD2|TRBJ2-1
TGCGCCAGCAGCCTGTGTATTCTGCGGGAGAGGCAGGATGAGCAGTTCTTC
CASSLCILRERQDEQFF
>.|18|TRBV19|.|TRBJ1-1
TGTGCCAGTAGTCCAAGGTTCAGTAATTTCAACATGAACACTGAAGCTTTCTTT
CASSPRFSNFNMNTEAFF
>.|13|TRBV5-1|.|TRBJ2-3
TGCGCCAGCAGCCCCTTAGCGCTGGATACGCAGTATTTT
CASSPLALDTQYF
>.|14|TRBV21-1|.|TRBJ2-1
TGTGCCAGTCCCTTTTCCGGGACAGAAAATGAGCAGTTCTTC
CASPFSGTENEQFF
>.|16|TRBV4-3|.|TRBJ1-2
TGCGCCAGCAGCCAAGAGGCGATGGGGGCCAACTATGGCTACACCTTC
CASSQEAMGANYGYTF
>many|14|TRBV10-1|.|TRBJ1-1
TGCGCCAGCAGTGAAGGAGGGCCACTCACTGAAGCTTTCTTT
CASSEGGPLTEAFF
>.|17|TRBV14|.|TRBJ2-1
TGTGCCAGCAGCCAACGTCTTCGGTCCTTAAGCTACAATGAGCAGTTCTTC
CASSQRLRSLSYNEQFF
>few|17|TRBV29-1|.|TRBJ2-1
TGCAGCGTTGCCCTCAGTCAGGGCAGGGGCCCAAACAATGAGCAGTTCTTC
CSVALSQGRGPNNEQFF
>few|13|TRBV3-1/TRBV3-2|.|TRBJ2-2
TGTGCCAGCGAACAGACGAACACCGGGGAGCTGTTTTTT
CASEQTNTGELFF
>.|15|TRBV28|.|TRBJ2-7
TGTGCCAGCAGCCCCAGGAAAGGGCGGTACTACGAGCAGTACTTC
CASSPRKGRYYEQYF
>.|13|TRBV6-5|.|TRBJ1-1
TGTGCCAGCAGTTGGGTTGGGAACACTGAAGCTTTCTTT
CASSWVGNTEAFF
>once|15|TRBV7-9|.|TRBJ2-3
TGTGCCAGCAGCTTTCCTCCGGGAGCCACAGATACGCAGTATTTT
CASSFPPGATDTQYF
>.|13|TRBV27|.|TRBJ1-6
TGTGCCAGCAGTTTGGGGCTGGGTTCACCCCTCCACTTT
CASSLGLGSPLHF
>once|12|TRBV6-5|TRBD2|TRBJ2-5
TGTGCCAGCAGTTACGGGACTATGACCCAGTACTTC
CASSYGTMTQYF
>.|12|TRBV5-1|.|TRBJ2-7
TGCGCCAGCAGCTGGAACTACTACGAGCAGTACTTC
CASSWNYYEQYF
>.|15|TRBV19|.|TRBJ1-3
TGTGCCAGTAGTATCCGACTATACTCTGGAAACACCATATATTTT
CASSIRLYSGNTIYF
>once|14|TRBV11-3|.|TRBJ2-7
TGTGCCAGCAGCTTAGGCGACAGCTCCTACGAGCAGTACTTC
CASSLGDSSYEQYF
>.|15|TRBV7-9|TRBD1|TRBJ1-2
TGTGCCAGCAGCTTCAGGGACAGGGGTTCTGGTGGCTACACCTTC
CASSFRDRGSGGYTF
>once|13|TRBV24-1|.|TRBJ2-7
TGTGCCACCGGGGGACACGGAGGCTACGAGCAGTACTTC
CATGGHGGYEQYF
>.|13|TRBV19|.|TRBJ2-1
TGTGCCAGTAGTATAGGGATCGTCAATGAGCAGTTCTTC
CASSIGIVNEQFF
>.|15|TRBV6-5|TRBD2|TRBJ2-2
TGTGCCAGCAGTTATCTAGCGGAGAACACCGGGGAGCTGTTTTTT
CASSYLAENTGELFF
>.|17|TRBV5-8|.|TRBJ1-2
TGTGCCAGCAGCAGACCGGGACTCTCAGGGTCCAACTATGGCTACACCTTC
CASSRPGLSGSNYGYTF
>.|16|TRBV5-1|TRBD2|TRBJ2-3
TGCGCCAGCAGCTTGGAGGGGCGGGAGAGCACAGATACGCAGTATTTT
CASSLEGRESTDTQYF
>.|15|TRBV6-5|TRBD1|TRBJ1-2
TGTGCCAGCAGTTCCGGGACAGGGCTATATTATGGCTACACCTTC
CASSSGTGLYYGYTF
>.|16|TRBV10-1|.|TRBJ1-5
TGCGCCAGCAGTGTTGTAGGGAGGTTGGGCAATCAGCCCCAGCATTTT
CASSVVGRLGNQPQHF
>.|13|TRBV6-4|.|TRBJ2-3
TGTGCCAGCAGTGTCACACGCACAGATACGCAGTATTTT
CASSVTRTDTQYF
>.|14|TRBV5-4|.|TRBJ2-7
TGTGCCAGCAGCAGTGGGGGCCTGATCTACGAGCAGTACTTC
CASSSGGLIYEQYF
>.|16|TRBV5-6|TRBD2|TRBJ2-1
TGTGCCAGCAGCCACGACGGGAGGGCCAGTTACAATGAGCAGTTCTTC
CASSHDGRASYNEQFF
>.|14|TRBV2|.|TRBJ2-7
TGTGCCAGCAGGACCACCTTTGGCTCGAGCGAGCAGTACTTC
CASRTTFGSSEQYF
>.|14|TRBV18|TRBD1|TRBJ2-7
TGTGCCAGCTCACCGGTCCAGGGGGCGCGGGAGCAGTACTTC
CASSPVQGAREQYF
>.|16|TRBV7-9|.|TRBJ2-6
TGTGCCAGCAGCTTAGCGCTGGGCCCTGGGGCCAACGTCCTGACTTTC
CASSLALGPGANVLTF
>many|18|TRBV18|TRBD1|TRBJ1-2
TGTGCCAGCTCACCGCTACAGGACAGGGGGCTCCAGCGCTATGGCTACACCTTC
CASSPLQDRGLQRYGYTF
>few|13|TRBV3-1/TRBV3-2|.|TRBJ2-7
TGTGCCAGCAGCCAAGGGACAGTATACGAGCAGTACTTC
CASSQGTVYEQYF
>.|14|TRBV28|.|TRBJ2-5
TGTGCCAGCACTCGGGGCCGCACTAGTGAGACCCAGTACTTC
CASTRGRTSETQYF
>.|14|TRBV18|TRBD2|TRBJ2-5
TGTGCCAGCTCCCAGACTAGCGGAGAAGAGACCCAGTACTTC
CASSQTSGEETQYF
>.|14|TRBV2|.|TRBJ1-5
TGTGCCAGCAGCCGTAGTCGGGGTAATCAGCCCCAGCATTTT
CASSRSRGNQPQHF
>.|16|TRBV7-8|.|TRBJ2-7
TGTGCCAGCAGCTTAGCGGGGCGGGGGCTTTTAGGCGAGCAGTACTTC
CASSLAGRGLLGEQYF
>.|15|TRBV7-2|.|TRBJ2-6
TGTGCCAGCAGCCCTACTGTTTATGGGGCCAACGTCCTGACTTTC
CASSPTVYGANVLTF
>.|15|TRBV29-1|.|TRBJ1-1
TGCAGCGTTTTCCTCTCCCCAGGGGTGAGGGCTGAAGCTTTCTTT
CSVFLSPGVRAEAFF
>.|13|TRBV25-1|TRBD2|TRBJ2-1
TGTGCCAGCAATAGCGGGGGCTACAATGAGCAGTTCTTC
CASNSGGYNEQFF